The rows below give T cell receptor beta chains drawn from one sample of a study of T cell repertoires in cytomegalovirus infection. TCRdb recomputed calls from the reads with MiXCR, one row per CDR3 protein. The table shows some 250,000 distinct CDR3 sequences, with 8% to 9.5% occurring only once. The sequenced sample consisted of PBMCs. Receptors were obtained from a human donor in good health (CMV status not recorded). Some clones in this sample may be carry-over from other donors' samples. CDR3s include the opening cysteine and the closing phenylalanine or tryptophan. The order of the fields is J gene, V gene, D gene, clone size, CDR3 protein, CDR3 DNA. The D gene is left open where the match is weak. Clone size is shown for a subset of rows, as once, few, many or a class of expanded clone.

TRBJ2-7 TRBV7-2 NA many CASSFQGLPYEQYF TGTGCCAGCAGCTTCCAGGGGCTTCCTTACGAGCAGTACTTC
TRBJ2-5 TRBV7-2 TRBD1 many CASSQNRGLETQYF TGTGCCAGCAGCCAAAACAGGGGATTAGAGACCCAGTACTTC
TRBJ1-5 TRBV7-2 TRBD1 many CASSNRDRGKNQPQHF TGTGCCAGCAGCAACCGGGACAGGGGTAAGAATCAGCCCCAGCATTTT
TRBJ2-7 TRBV6-2/TRBV6-3 NA many CASSWGRGYYEQYF TGTGCCAGCAGTTGGGGCAGGGGATACTACGAGCAGTACTTC
TRBJ1-2 TRBV20-1 TRBD1 few CSPTVPGQGNGYTF TGCAGTCCCACTGTACCGGGACAGGGGAATGGCTACACCTTC
TRBJ2-7 TRBV5-1 TRBD2 NA CASSLGLAGGPSYEQYF TGCGCCAGCAGCTTGGGACTAGCGGGAGGGCCCTCCTACGAGCAGTACTTC
TRBJ2-3 TRBV6-4 NA few CASSLNGDDTQYF TGTGCCAGCAGCCTGAACGGGGACGATACGCAGTATTTT
TRBJ1-5 TRBV28 NA many CASSLATTTSWPQHF TGTGCCAGCAGTTTGGCTACGACAACCTCCTGGCCCCAGCATTTT
TRBJ1-2 TRBV28 NA many CASSLGSYYGYTF TGTGCCAGCAGTTTAGGGAGCTACTATGGCTACACCTTC
TRBJ2-7 TRBV29-1 NA many CSVEAGNEQYF TGCAGCGTTGAAGCTGGGAACGAGCAGTACTTC
TRBJ2-3 TRBV28 NA many CASSLSGLGTDTQYF TGTGCCAGCAGTTTATCAGGTTTGGGCACAGATACGCAGTATTTT
TRBJ1-2 TRBV7-2 TRBD1 many CASSPPGQGGFNYGYTF TGTGCCAGCAGCCCACCCGGACAGGGAGGATTTAACTATGGCTACACCTTC
TRBJ2-5 TRBV12-3/TRBV12-4 TRBD2 many CASSLALLAGLGETQYF TGTGCCAGCAGTTTAGCGCTGCTAGCGGGATTAGGAGAGACCCAGTACTTC
TRBJ2-7 TRBV28 NA many CASKLDGGNYEQYF TGTGCCAGCAAACTAGATGGGGGTAACTACGAGCAGTACTTC
TRBJ1-5 TRBV11-1 TRBD1 many CASSHKTGGYNQPQHF TGTGCCAGCAGCCACAAGACAGGGGGGTATAATCAGCCCCAGCATTTT
TRBJ1-4 TRBV18 NA NA CASSPKGGEKLFF TGTGCCAGCTCACCGAAAGGGGGGGAAAAACTGTTTTTT
TRBJ2-1 TRBV12-3/TRBV12-4 TRBD2 many CASSFGGGAGNEQFF TGTGCCAGCAGTTTTGGCGGGGGGGCCGGCAATGAGCAGTTCTTC
TRBJ2-3 TRBV7-2 TRBD1 many CATRDRGLDTQYF TGCGCAACGCGGGACAGGGGGCTGGATACGCAGTATTTT
TRBJ2-3 TRBV7-8 NA many CASSLQPSGFSTDTQYF TGTGCCAGCAGCTTGCAACCTTCAGGGTTCAGCACAGATACGCAGTATTTT
TRBJ2-7 TRBV7-2 TRBD1 many CASSPQPGQLSAEQYF TGTGCCAGCAGCCCTCAGCCGGGACAGCTCTCCGCCGAGCAGTACTTC
TRBJ2-7 TRBV5-6 NA NA CASRTIQGDEQYF TGTGCCAGCAGGACAATACAGGGAGACGAGCAGTACTTC
TRBJ2-1 TRBV19 NA NA CATSSGGRGVNNEQFF TGTGCCACCTCTTCGGGTGGCAGGGGTGTCAACAATGAGCAGTTCTTC
TRBJ2-1 TRBV7-2 TRBD2 NA CASSLTSGHTYNEQFF TGTGCCAGCAGCTTAACTAGCGGGCATACCTACAATGAGCAGTTCTTC
TRBJ1-1 TRBV5-1 TRBD1 many CASSILPGTVNTEAFF TGCGCCAGCAGCATACTCCCCGGGACAGTGAACACTGAAGCTTTCTTT
TRBJ2-1 TRBV15 NA many CATSTWGEVRERNEQFF TGTGCCACCAGCACCTGGGGGGAGGTACGGGAGAGGAATGAGCAGTTCTTC
TRBJ2-7 TRBV28 TRBD1 many CASSFARGNEQYF TGTGCCAGCAGTTTCGCCAGGGGGAACGAGCAGTACTTC
TRBJ1-5 TRBV20-1 NA many CSAARGDSNQPQHF TGCAGTGCTGCCCGCGGGGACAGCAATCAGCCCCAGCATTTT
TRBJ1-4 TRBV20-1 TRBD1 NA CSARSDRDEKLFF TGCAGTGCTAGGTCAGACAGGGATGAAAAACTGTTTTTT
TRBJ1-1 TRBV7-2 NA few CASSFPVMNTEAFF TGTGCCAGCAGCTTTCCCGTCATGAACACTGAAGCTTTCTTT
TRBJ1-3 TRBV12-3/TRBV12-4 NA few CASSKQGAISGNTIYF TGTGCCAGCAGCAAACAGGGCGCCATCTCTGGAAACACCATATATTTT
TRBJ1-6 TRBV27 NA few CASSLGRGSPLHF TGTGCCAGCAGTTTGGGCCGGGGGTCACCCCTCCACTTT
TRBJ2-7 TRBV6-2/TRBV6-3 NA many CASSYPIPSHRGADYEQYF TGTGCCAGCAGTTACCCGATCCCCTCTCACCGAGGCGCTGACTACGAGCAGTACTTC
TRBJ2-5 TRBV25-1 TRBD2 NA CASSFPTSGNRGETQYF TGTGCCAGCAGTTTTCCGACTAGCGGGAACCGAGGGGAGACCCAGTACTTC
TRBJ1-6 TRBV14 TRBD1 NA CASSRTGSENSPLHF TGTGCCAGCAGCCGGACAGGGTCCGAGAATTCACCCCTCCACTTT
TRBJ2-6 TRBV12-3/TRBV12-4 NA many CASQWSGANVLTF TGTGCCTCCCAATGGTCTGGGGCCAACGTCCTGACTTTC
TRBJ2-1 TRBV7-2 TRBD2 many CASSSSGRTSGRVEQFF TGTGCCAGCAGCTCAAGTGGAAGGACTAGCGGGAGGGTTGAGCAGTTCTTC
TRBJ2-5 TRBV6-6 NA many CASSYSGQGETQYF TGTGCCAGCAGTTACTCGGGGCAGGGTGAGACCCAGTACTTC
TRBJ2-5 TRBV7-2 NA many CASSSGTPPRETQYF TGTGCCAGCAGCTCCGGGACACCACCGCGGGAGACCCAGTACTTC
TRBJ2-7 TRBV20-1 TRBD2 NA CSASSDGGYGQYF TGCAGTGCTAGTTCGGACGGGGGGTATGGGCAGTACTTC
TRBJ1-2 TRBV7-2 NA many CASTPTEGYGYTF TGTGCCAGCACCCCGACAGAGGGCTATGGCTACACCTTC
TRBJ2-7 TRBV6-2/TRBV6-3 NA few CASSYSGPRGAFGEQYF TGTGCCAGCAGCTACTCCGGACCTAGGGGAGCCTTCGGCGAGCAGTACTTC
TRBJ2-1 TRBV11-2 NA many CASSPDRYNEQFF TGTGCCAGCAGCCCCGACAGGTACAATGAGCAGTTCTTC